Listed here is a single T cell receptor beta chain. Its antigen is currently unknown. The CDR3 spans 15 residues. Trimming stripped 0 bases from V and 3 bases from J, with 11 bases between. Per the germline V gene, CDR1 is MGHRA and CDR2 is YSYEKL. The data belong to a study of T cells in Graves' hyperthyroidism and ophthalmopathy. Study findings and constraints: Most thyroid clonotypes expanded above 0.001 appeared in blood too. Separation of ophthalmopathy from stable hyperthyroidism was achieved by a 13 V-J model.

Newly diagnosed hyperthyroidism patients aged 18 to 65 years had disease lasting under 2 months. Patients were excluded for uncontrolled infection, other autoimmune disease, pregnancy or lactation. The TCR beta CDR3 regions underwent amplification using RNA transcripts as the source. When the TCR CDR3 underwent first-round RT-PCR, the HTBI primer set was used. TCRdb processed the multiplex PCR reads anew with MiXCR; each CDR3 protein has one entry. The top ten hold roughly 73% of the sample, which has roughly 130,000 distinct CDR3 sequences, roughly a fifth seen once. The sequence was obtained from a woman between 50 and 59 years old with Graves' hyperthyroidism that later progressed to Graves' ophthalmopathy. Sequencing used blood. This chain joins TRBV4-1 and TRBJ2-5; perhaps TRBD2 as D (5 bases). The CDR3 protein is CASSQEERRKETQYF. The CDR3 bases are TGCGCCAGCAGCCAAGAAGAGAGGAGGAAAGAGACCCAGTACTTC.